This TCR beta chain was sequenced during a study of OX40 agonist ivuxolimab in advanced cancers. Whole-study context: Enrolled patients in dose escalation had cancers that were hepatocellular carcinoma, melanoma, renal cell or head and neck cancer. Partial responses were achieved by three patients, one with hepatocellular carcinoma and two with cutaneous melanoma.

A word on this clone: Its specificity is not known.

Points from the study as a whole: Expansion of clones was among the lowest in partial responders at 0.1-3.0 mg/kg. Researchers did not determine the expanded peripheral T cells' antigen specificity.

TCRdb's table, derived via immunoSEQ multiplex PCR, lists solely in-frame clones and lacks some. The sample lists about 88,000 clones; around 85% were seen once. The sequence came from an adult with an advanced solid tumor such as melanoma, head and neck, liver or kidney cancer. The sample was CD4+ or CD8+ T cells sorted from blood, taken in a trial of the OX40 agonist ivuxolimab.

CDR3 DNA: TGTGCCAGCAGCTTGGCAGACACCCGCAATCAGCCCCAGCATTTT. As protein: CASSLADTRNQPQHF. The chain couples TRBV5-5 to TRBJ1-5; no reliable D call. CDR1 and CDR2 (germline): SGHKS, YYEKEE (reference sequence). The V end was cut by 0 bases, the J end by 2 bases, with 9 bases between. CDR3 length: 15 residues.